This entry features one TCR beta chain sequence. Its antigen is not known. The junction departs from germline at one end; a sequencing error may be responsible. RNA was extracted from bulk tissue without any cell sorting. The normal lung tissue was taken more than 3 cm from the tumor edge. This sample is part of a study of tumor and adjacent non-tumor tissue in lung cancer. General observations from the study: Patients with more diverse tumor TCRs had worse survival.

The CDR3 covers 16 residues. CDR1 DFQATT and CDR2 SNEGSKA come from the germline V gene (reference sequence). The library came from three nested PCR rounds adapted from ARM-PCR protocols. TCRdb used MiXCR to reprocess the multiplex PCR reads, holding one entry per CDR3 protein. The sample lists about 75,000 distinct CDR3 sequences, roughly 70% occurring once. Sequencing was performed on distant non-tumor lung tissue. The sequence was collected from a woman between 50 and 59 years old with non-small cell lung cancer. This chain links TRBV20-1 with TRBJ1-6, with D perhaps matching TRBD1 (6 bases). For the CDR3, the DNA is TGCAGTGCTAGAGATCACAGGACAGAGCGGAGTTCATCCCTCCACTTT. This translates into CSARDHRTERSSSLHF.